The T cell receptor (beta chain) described here comes from a study of blood T cells in healthy people across ages. Individuals who donated were healthy Caucasians from Russia aged about 6 to 100. The draw of peripheral blood yielded approximately 10 milliliters from each donor. It was with a sample-barcoded 5' primer and a J-beta primer mix that a second PCR of about 6 to 12 cycles was run. MiXCR, run by TCRdb on the 5' RACE reads, gives a single entry per CDR3 protein. The data show about 1.4 million distinct CDR3 sequences, with around 55% seen just once and roughly 6.3% held by the top ten. Sequenced material: blood. This TCR was sampled from a man between 18 and 35 years old in good health.

This CDR3 reads CSVWTSEGRIDTQYF. The DNA of the CDR3 is TGCAGCGTATGGACTAGCGAGGGAAGAATAGATACGCAGTATTTT. The gene calls are TRBV29-1 and TRBJ2-3; 9 bases fit TRBD2. The trim removed 6 bases at V and 5 bases at J, leaving 12 bases unmatched. CDR3 size: 15 residues. Per germline, CDR1 SQVTM and CDR2 ANQGSEA.